Below are 29 T cell receptor beta chains sequenced from a single sample in a study of blood T cells in healthy people across ages. Then a second PCR, running about 6 to 11 cycles, was carried out with a sample-barcoded 5' primer and a J-beta primer mix. TCRdb re-analysed the 5' RACE reads in MiXCR, keeping a single row per CDR3 protein. Among 980,000 or so distinct CDR3 sequences, roughly 48% were seen once, and the ten largest hold around an eighth. Sequencing was carried out using blood. The receptors derive from a man aged 30-40 years in good health.

This clonotype was seen ten or more times. The chain links TRBV18 to TRBJ2-3, with D perhaps TRBD2 (6 bases). From germline, CDR1 is KGHSH and CDR2 LQKENI. The CDR3 totals 16 residues. Trimming took off 0 bases at V and 0 bases at J, with 10 bases between the two ends. CDR3: CASSPPGTRSTDTQYF. For the CDR3, the DNA is TGTGCCAGCTCACCACCGGGGACTCGAAGCACAGATACGCAGTATTTT.

This chain links TRBV11-3 with TRBJ2-3; weak D call: TRBD1 (7 bases). CDR3 length: 16 amino acids. Trimming removed 6 bases from V and 4 bases from J, with 20 bases in between. Germline V gene sequence: CDR1 SGHNT, CDR2 YENEEA. CDR3 DNA sequence: TGTGCCAGCAGTCTAAACCCGACAGGGAGGTCAGATACGCAGTATTTT. The encoded protein is CASSLNPTGRSDTQYF.

Only one count was recorded for this clonotype. J is TRBJ2-7 and V is TRBV30, with 10 positions matching TRBD1. In germline, CDR1 is GTSNPN, CDR2 SVGIG (reference sequence). The CDR3 loop spans 15 amino acids. V lost 3 bases, J lost 4 bases, and 9 bases stayed unmatched. CDR3 DNA: TGTGCCTGGAGAGGACCGGGACAGGGGTTGTACGAGCAGTACTTC. Protein product: CAWRGPGQGLYEQYF.

This clonotype showed up just a few times. The chain carries TRBV12-3 or TRBV12-4 and TRBJ1-5; no clear D. The CDR3 spans 13 residues. V was trimmed by 2 bases and J by 7 bases, leaving 9 bases between them. CDR3 DNA sequence: TGTGCCAGCAGTTTACGACAAGACCAGCCCCAGCATTTT. It is translated as CASSLRQDQPQHF.

This clonotype was detected ten times or more. V gene TRBV10-3 combines with J gene TRBJ2-7; D tentatively reads TRBD1 or TRBD2 (5 bases each). The CDR3 totals 14 residues. Looked up from germline, CDR1 is ENHRY and CDR2 is SYGVKD. Trimming stripped 6 bases from V and 3 bases from J, with 15 bases between. CDR3 residues: CAISEPPGSYEQYF. In DNA form, the CDR3 reads TGTGCCATCAGCGAACCTCCAGGGAGCTACGAGCAGTACTTC.

In its sample, this clonotype was seen a few times. The chain couples TRBV20-1 to TRBJ1-5; no clear D gene. V was pared by 6 bases and J by 2 bases, with 8 bases between. CDR1 and CDR2 (germline): DFQATT, SNEGSKA (reference sequence). The CDR3 is 12 residues long. The CDR3 DNA sequence: TGCAGTGCGCCGGTAGGCAATCAGCCCCAGCATTTT. Encoded protein: CSAPVGNQPQHF.

This chain links TRBV7-4 with TRBJ2-7; tentatively, D is TRBD1 (6 bases). The V end was cut by 1 base, the J end by 1 base, with 11 bases between. Germline CDR1 is SGHVT and CDR2 is SQSDAQ. CDR3 length: 15 amino acids. The CDR3 DNA reads TGTGCCAGCAGCTTAGGGACAGACCCTTCCTACGAGCAGTACTTC. Translation gives CASSLGTDPSYEQYF.

This clonotype was observed a handful of times. This chain connects TRBV9 to TRBJ2-1, with D maybe TRBD2 (5 bases). Trimming removed 6 bases at V and 7 bases at J, with 14 bases between. CDR3 length equals 13 residues. Germline V lookup: CDR1 SGDLS, CDR2 YYNGEE. This CDR3 reads CASTREGKNEQFF. The CDR3 DNA reads as TGTGCCAGCACCCGAGAGGGTAAGAATGAGCAGTTCTTC.

V and J are TRBV5-4 and TRBJ2-1, with 8 bases aligning to TRBD2. With 10 bases clipped from V and 0 bases from J, the junction kept 9 bases outside the gene matches. The CDR3 runs 15 residues. Germline values: CDR1 SGHNT, CDR2 YYREEE (reference sequence). The CDR3 region has the DNA TGTGCCGCGGCTGGCGGGGGGAGCTCCTACAATGAGCAGTTCTTC. Its translation: CAAAGGGSSYNEQFF.

This chain uses TRBV7-2 with TRBJ2-4, with D perhaps TRBD1 (6 bases). This CDR3 is 15 amino acids long. Germline V gene data show CDR1 as SGHTA and CDR2 as FQGNSA. The ends were cut back, 4 bases at V and 3 bases at J, with 13 bases in the middle. The CDR3 coding sequence is TGTGCCAGCAGCTCAACTACAGGGATCAAAAACATTCAGTACTTC. It is translated as CASSSTTGIKNIQYF.

CDR3 DNA sequence: TGTGCCAGCAGCTCCGGACAGCCCTATAATTCACCCCTCCACTTT. Amino acid sequence: CASSSGQPYNSPLHF. V and J are TRBV7-3 and TRBJ1-6; D possibly corresponds to TRBD1 (6 bases). This CDR3 is built from 15 residues. The germline gives CDR1 SGHTA, CDR2 FQGTGA. The V and J ends lost 4 bases and 2 bases respectively, with 9 bases between them.

This clonotype was seen more than once but under ten times. The chain has TRBV29-1 and TRBJ2-1; D gene unclear. The germline CDR1 and CDR2 sequences are SQVTM and ANQGSEA. The CDR3 runs 12 residues. V lost 5 bases, J lost 8 bases, and 13 bases lay in between. CDR3: CSVRTTQHEQFF. The DNA of the CDR3 is TGCAGCGTTCGCACTACCCAACATGAGCAGTTCTTC.

This chain connects TRBV12-3 or TRBV12-4 to TRBJ1-2; 9 bases line up with TRBD1. V shed 6 bases and J 4 bases; nucleotides not matched to a gene: 9. CDR3 length: 15 amino acids. The CDR3 nucleotides are TGTGCCAGCAGCGGGACAGGGTGGGGGACCTATGGCTACACCTTC. This encodes CASSGTGWGTYGYTF.

The V call is TRBV12-3 or TRBV12-4, the J call TRBJ2-7, with D uncertain. V dropped 5 bases and J dropped 3 bases, with 14 bases sitting between them. The CDR3 totals 14 residues. Here the CDR3 reads CASSPSWQNYEQYF. In nucleotides, the CDR3 is TGTGCCAGCAGTCCTTCGTGGCAGAACTACGAGCAGTACTTC.

In DNA form, the CDR3 reads TGTGCCAGCAGTGTGGGAGCGTCTTCCTATGGCTACACCTTC. Protein product: CASSVGASSYGYTF. The chain carries TRBV28 and TRBJ1-2; no reliable D call. The CDR3 sequence is 14 residues long. Trimming removed 5 bases from V and 4 bases from J, with 14 bases in between. Germline lookup yields CDR1 MDHEN and CDR2 SYDVKM.

This chain links TRBV29-1 with TRBJ2-1; TRBD1 might be the D (5 bases). The DNA matches TRBJ2-7 better at its end, which makes the J call doubtful. Germline loops: CDR1 SQVTM, CDR2 ANQGSEA. The CDR3 totals 12 residues. The CDR3 spells CSGSDRYNEQYF. CDR3 nucleotide sequence: TGCAGCGGGTCAGACAGATACAATGAGCAGTACTTC.

This chain links TRBV9 with TRBJ2-1; D gene unclear. Germline V CDR1 and CDR2: SGDLS, YYNGEE. The CDR3 sequence is 13 residues long. V dropped 0 bases and J dropped 10 bases, with 11 bases sitting between them. CDR3 loop: CASSVATEWEQFF. In DNA form, the CDR3 reads TGTGCCAGCAGCGTAGCGACGGAGTGGGAGCAGTTCTTC.

This chain links TRBV12-3 or TRBV12-4 with TRBJ1-2; D perhaps matches TRBD1 (6 bases). V was clipped by 6 bases and J by 1 base, with 9 bases between them. CDR3 length equals 13 residues. The CDR3 bases are TGTGCCAGCAGACTACAGGGTAACTATGGCTACACCTTC. This gives the protein CASRLQGNYGYTF.

This clonotype occurred a few times. The chain links TRBV12-3 or TRBV12-4 to TRBJ1-4, with D perhaps matching TRBD1 (5 bases). The CDR3 is 14 residues long. V lost 3 bases and J lost 8, with 13 bases in between. CDR3 sequence: CASSFEGSWEKLFF. The CDR3, as DNA: TGTGCCAGCAGTTTTGAGGGGTCATGGGAAAAACTGTTTTTT.

The chain carries TRBV20-1 and TRBJ1-6; no firm D call. This CDR3 is 12 amino acids long. V was shortened by 1 base and J by 4 bases, with 2 bases between the two germline ends. Germline V CDR1 and CDR2: DFQATT, SNEGSKA (reference sequence). The CDR3 reads CSARGYNSPLHF. The CDR3 DNA reads TGCAGTGCTAGAGGATATAATTCACCCCTCCACTTT.

The chain employs TRBV5-5 and TRBJ1-6; D uncertain. The V gene's germline CDR1 is SGHKS and CDR2 YYEKEE (reference sequence). CDR3 length: 15 amino acids. V was pared by 4 bases and J by 7 bases, with 15 bases between. CDR3 sequence reads: CASSVGYPRNSPLHF. The CDR3 bases are TGTGCCAGCAGCGTAGGGTATCCGCGCAATTCACCCCTCCACTTT.

This clonotype showed up just a few times. This chain links TRBV6-2 or TRBV6-3 with TRBJ2-1; D uncertain. This CDR3 region has 14 residues. Germline V gene data show CDR1 as MNHEY and CDR2 as SVGEGT. The germline V and J ends were trimmed by 2 bases and 8 bases, with 13 bases remaining between them. DNA for the CDR3: TGTGCCAGCAGTTACGCCCTCGTCATCGATGAGCAGTTCTTC. Encoded protein: CASSYALVIDEQFF.

The J gene is TRBJ2-5, the V gene TRBV11-1; 8 bases fit TRBD2. The end of the DNA is better explained by TRBJ2-7, so the J call may be wrong. Germline CDR1 reads SGHAT; CDR2 reads FQDESV (reference sequence). This CDR3 comprises 16 residues. CDR3 in amino acids: CASSFPAGAFTYEQYF. The CDR3 nucleotides are TGTGCCAGCAGCTTCCCAGCGGGGGCCTTCACCTACGAGCAGTACTTC.

The chain joins TRBV5-1 to TRBJ2-7, with D possibly matching TRBD2 (6 bases). Germline loops: CDR1 SGHRS, CDR2 YFSETQ. Trimming removed 4 bases from V and 3 bases from J, with 14 bases in between. The CDR3 extends over 14 amino acids. CDR3 protein: CASSPGRGIYEQYF. The CDR3 DNA reads as TGCGCCAGCAGCCCTGGACGGGGGATCTACGAGCAGTACTTC.

The chain is built from TRBV28 and TRBJ2-1; 11 bases are a match to TRBD2. With V trimmed by 5 bases and J by 3 bases, 6 bases remained unmatched. The CDR3 is 16 residues long. Germline V lookup: CDR1 MDHEN, CDR2 SYDVKM. CDR3 nucleotide sequence: TGTGCCAGCAGTCCCCCGACTAGCGGGAACTACAATGAGCAGTTCTTC. It is translated as CASSPPTSGNYNEQFF.

The sample holds a few counts of this clonotype. The chain carries TRBV6-2 or TRBV6-3 and TRBJ2-7; no firm D call. Germline assignment: CDR1 MNHEY and CDR2 SVGEGT. This CDR3 comprises 15 residues. Trimming took 2 bases from V and 0 from J, leaving 11 bases between them. CDR3 DNA sequence: TGTGCCAGCAGTTACGGGTCCCGCAGCTCCTACGAGCAGTACTTC. Its translation: CASSYGSRSSYEQYF.

J is TRBJ2-7 and V is TRBV11-2; 9 nucleotides match TRBD2. Near its end, the DNA agrees better with TRBJ2-5, so the J call may be wrong. CDR3 size: 13 residues. Germline V CDR1 and CDR2: SGHAT, FQNNGV. CDR3 sequence reads: CASSRAGGETQYF. In nucleotides, the CDR3 is TGTGCCAGCAGCAGAGCGGGAGGAGAGACCCAGTACTTC.

This clonotype has a handful of counts. The chain uses TRBV6-1 and TRBJ2-1; 8 positions agree with TRBD1. V lost 2 bases to trimming and J lost 6 bases; unmatched junction nucleotides: 6. The CDR3 extends over 15 amino acids. Germline V lookup: CDR1 MNHNS, CDR2 SASEGT. The CDR3 DNA follows: TGTGCCAGCAGTGAAATTCCGGGACAGGTCAATGAGCAGTTCTTC. Translating gives CASSEIPGQVNEQFF.

This clonotype appeared a few times. This rearrangement joins TRBV28 to TRBJ2-1; 9 bases line up with TRBD2. Per the germline V gene, CDR1 is MDHEN and CDR2 is SYDVKM. The CDR3 loop spans 15 amino acids. V was clipped by 0 bases and J by 8 bases; unmatched bases: 5. The CDR3, as DNA: TGTGCCAGCAGTTTATGGCGGGGGGGCTTGGATGAGCAGTTCTTC. Amino acid sequence: CASSLWRGGLDEQFF.